The T cell receptor (beta chain) under discussion was sequenced for a study of blood T cell repertoires in COVID-19. CDR1 and CDR2 (germline): SGDLS, YYNGEE. The CDR3 has 16 amino acids. V was clipped by 0 bases and J by 8 bases; unmatched bases: 4. Produced via immunoSEQ multiplex PCR; TCRdb's table is partial and in-frame only. The sample shows under 250,000 clones, around 78% of them seen only once. The chain uses TRBV9 and TRBJ2-1, with 14 bases fitting TRBD2. The sequenced sample was peripheral blood. The TCR sequence derives from a woman in her sixties or seventies with active or convalescent COVID-19. Here the CDR3 DNA reads TGTGCCAGCAGCGTAGAGGGACTAGCGGGAGAGGATGAGCAGTTCTTC. It translates to CASSVEGLAGEDEQFF. The full variable domain, with the rest looked up from reference TRBV9 and TRBJ2-1, is DSGVTQTPKHLITATGQRVTLRCSPRSGDLSVYWYQQSLDQGLQFLIQYYNGEERAKGNILERFSAQQFPDLHSELNLSSLELGDSALYFCASSVEGLAGEDEQFFGPGTRLTVL.